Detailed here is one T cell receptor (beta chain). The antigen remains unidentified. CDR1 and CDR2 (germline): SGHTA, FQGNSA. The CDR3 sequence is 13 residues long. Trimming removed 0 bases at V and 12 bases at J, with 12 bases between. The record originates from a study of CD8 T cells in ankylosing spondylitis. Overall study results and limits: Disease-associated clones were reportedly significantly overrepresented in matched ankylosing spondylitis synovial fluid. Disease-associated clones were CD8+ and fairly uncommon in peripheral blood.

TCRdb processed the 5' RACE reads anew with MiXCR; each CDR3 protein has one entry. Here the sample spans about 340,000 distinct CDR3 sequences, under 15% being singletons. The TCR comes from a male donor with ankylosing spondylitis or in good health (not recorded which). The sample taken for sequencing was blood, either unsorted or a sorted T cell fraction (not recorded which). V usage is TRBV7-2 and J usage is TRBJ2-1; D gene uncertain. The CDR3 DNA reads TGTGCCAGCAGCTTAGCGGCACTTCCTCTGCAGTTCTTC. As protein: CASSLAALPLQFF.